This record looks at one T cell receptor beta chain sequence and its context. These data originate in a study of blood T cell repertoires in COVID-19. The V end was cut by 5 bases, the J end by 3 bases, with 10 bases between. CDR1 and CDR2 from the germline V gene are MDHEN and SYDVKM. This CDR3 has 13 amino acids. Original data processing: Reference gene primers were amplified, and this amplification served to estimate nucleated cell counts. Produced via immunoSEQ multiplex PCR; TCRdb's table is partial and in-frame only. The V and J calls and clone size come from that table; D and trimming were worked out from the DNA. The repertoire holds around 160,000 clones, with about 85% as singletons.

This sequence joins TRBV28 and TRBJ1-2, with D possibly being TRBD1 (6 bases). The sequenced sample was peripheral blood. This clonotype was sampled from a woman in her thirties or forties with active or convalescent COVID-19. CDR3 nucleotide sequence: TGTGCCAGCAGTCCTCAGGGGTACTATGGCTACACCTTC. It translates to CASSPQGYYGYTF.